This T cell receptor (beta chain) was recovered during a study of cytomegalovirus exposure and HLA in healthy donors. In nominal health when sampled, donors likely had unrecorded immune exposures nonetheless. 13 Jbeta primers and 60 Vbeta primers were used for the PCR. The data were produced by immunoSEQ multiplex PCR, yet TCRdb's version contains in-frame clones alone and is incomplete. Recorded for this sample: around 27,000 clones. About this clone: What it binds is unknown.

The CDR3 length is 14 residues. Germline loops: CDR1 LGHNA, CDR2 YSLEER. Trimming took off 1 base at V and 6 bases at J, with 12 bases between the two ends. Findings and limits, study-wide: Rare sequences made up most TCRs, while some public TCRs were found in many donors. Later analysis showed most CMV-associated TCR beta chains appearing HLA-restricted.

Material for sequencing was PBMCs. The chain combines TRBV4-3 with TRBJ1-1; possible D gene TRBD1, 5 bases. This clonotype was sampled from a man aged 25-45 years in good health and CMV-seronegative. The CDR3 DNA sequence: TGCGCCAGCAGCCAAGCAGGCAGGGCCGCTGAAGCTTTCTTT. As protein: CASSQAGRAAEAFF.